Below, 4 T cell receptor beta chains from the same sample are listed, as sequenced in a study of TIL therapy for anti-PD-1-resistant metastatic lung cancer. Time point defined: pre-treatment sample, taken before nivolumab and TIL therapy. Pleural nodules or supraclavicular lymph nodes made up most of the excised metastases sampled. The immunoSEQ assay was v3. Produced via immunoSEQ multiplex PCR; TCRdb's table is partial and in-frame only. The sample yields more than 9,000 clones, approximately 52% seen once. Sequencing used tumor tissue, obtained at baseline. Receptors originate from a person aged 25 to 85 with non-small cell lung cancer.

The rearrangement uses TRBV2 and TRBJ2-4; D remains unclear. From germline, CDR1 is SNHLY and CDR2 FYNNEI. The CDR3 consists of 13 residues. V lost 2 bases, J lost 4 bases, and 6 bases lay in between. The CDR3, as DNA: TGTGCCAGCAGTGAAACGGAAAAAAACATTCAGTACTTC. Protein sequence: CASSETEKNIQYF. Complete variable domain (other parts from reference TRBV2 and TRBJ2-4): EPEVTQTPSHQVTQMGQEVILRCVPISNHLYFYWYRQILGQKVEFLVSFYNNEISEKSEIFDDQFSVERPDGSNFTLKIRSTKLEDSAMYFCASSETEKNIQYFGAGTRLSVL.

This clone has only a few counts. The gene calls are TRBV4-1 and TRBJ2-5; no firm D call. The V gene's germline CDR1 is MGHRA and CDR2 YSYEKL. V was trimmed by 0 bases and J by 5 bases, leaving 22 bases between them. The CDR3 runs to 18 residues. The CDR3 here is CASSQDIRPIYSTETQYF. In DNA form, the CDR3 reads TGCGCCAGCAGCCAAGATATAAGGCCGATCTACTCGACCGAGACCCAGTACTTC.

There are a few counts of this clone. The rearrangement links TRBV6-5 to TRBJ2-5; 8 bases line up with TRBD2. The CDR3 contains 14 residues. J gave up 0 bases and V 5 bases, and 2 bases lay outside the gene matches. CDR1 is MNHEY and CDR2 is SVGAGI in the germline V gene. CDR3 nucleotide sequence: TGTGCCAGCAGTCCTAGCGGGTACCAAGAGACCCAGTACTTC. Translation gives CASSPSGYQETQYF.

This rearrangement joins TRBV27 to TRBJ2-1; 8 bases agree with TRBD2. Germline loops: CDR1 MNHEY, CDR2 SMNVEV (reference sequence). V shed 4 bases, J shed 8 bases, and the junction held 13 bases outside the gene matches. The CDR3 loop spans 16 amino acids. CDR3 nucleotide sequence: TGTGCCAGCAGTTGGGATTGGCGGGAGGAAGGCTATGAGCAGTTCTTC. This translates into CASSWDWREEGYEQFF.